This T cell receptor beta chain is drawn from a study of cytotoxic CD8 clonotypes in ibrutinib-treated CLL. From germline, CDR1 is SGHDT and CDR2 YYEEEE. The V and J ends lost 5 bases and 0 bases respectively, with 11 bases between them. The length of the CDR3 is 14 residues. General study findings and limits: The study found clonality rose at ibrutinib response, then fell toward baseline at progression. Private clonotypes, not public ones, expanded at ibrutinib response.

In regard to this clone: What it binds is unknown.

Profiled with immunoSEQ multiplex PCR; TCRdb holds only in-frame clones, not every one. The repertoire has some 200,000 clones, approximately 79% of them found once; the top ten carry more than 9.5%. This TCR came from a human donor with chronic lymphocytic leukemia. The sample consisted of PBMCs, taken after 12 months of ibrutinib treatment. V gene TRBV5-6 combines with J gene TRBJ1-2; no definite D call. In DNA form, the CDR3 reads TGTGCCAGCAGAAAACGCGCCGCTAACTATGGCTACACCTTC. Its protein product is CASRKRAANYGYTF.